A single sample gave rise to the 3 T cell receptor beta chains below, sequenced in a study of T cells after yellow fever vaccination. TCRdb passed the 5' RACE reads through MiXCR, listing each CDR3 protein once. The data contain about 260,000 distinct CDR3 sequences, over 10% of them seen just once; the ten biggest clones take up 0.4% to 0.55%. This specimen consisted of CD4+ T cells sorted from PBMCs, obtained 45 days after the yellow fever booster vaccination. Receptors were obtained from a man under 40 who received the YFV17D yellow fever vaccine.

There are a few counts of this clonotype. J is TRBJ2-5 and V is TRBV10-1; no definite D call. Germline CDR1 WNHNN, CDR2 SYGVQD (reference sequence). V lost 4 bases, J lost 4 bases, and 7 bases lay in between. This CDR3 spans 12 amino acids. CDR3 DNA: TGCGCCAGCAGTGGGACCTCAGAGACCCAGTACTTC. As protein: CASSGTSETQYF.

This clonotype occurred many times. The chain is built from TRBV20-1 and TRBJ1-5; weak D call: TRBD1 (5 bases). Germline V CDR1 and CDR2: DFQATT, SNEGSKA (reference sequence). The CDR3 sequence is 16 residues long. V lost 4 bases to trimming and J lost 1 base, with 17 bases between them. The DNA of the CDR3 is TGCAGTGCTAAAGTTATGGGGACGGAGAGCAATCAGCCCCAGCATTTT. Its translation: CSAKVMGTESNQPQHF.

This clonotype appeared a few times. The chain's CDR3 is CASSPPRASQETQYF. CDR3 coding DNA: TGTGCCAGCAGCCCTCCGAGGGCGAGTCAAGAGACCCAGTACTTC. The chain recombines TRBV7-2 with TRBJ2-5; weak D call: TRBD2 (5 bases). The CDR3 spans 15 residues. Between the trimmed V and J ends, which lost 5 bases and 2 bases, there was a span of 15 bases. Looked up from germline, CDR1 is SGHTA and CDR2 is FQGNSA.